The clone carrying this T cell receptor beta chain is a singleton in its sample. A junction end diverges from the germline sequence, so it may reflect a read error. Other DNA sequences in the same sample also yield this CDR3. Per the germline V gene, CDR1 is SGHRS and CDR2 is YFSETQ. CDR3 length: 15 residues. The data were taken from a study of blood T cell repertoires in COVID-19. Study summary: PBMCs, B-cell-depleted T cells, or T cells were the source of the cDNA or gDNA that made up the material.

Measured with immunoSEQ multiplex PCR; TCRdb has only the in-frame clones, and not every one. The profile covers some 260,000 clones, with about 87% appearing a single time and more than 8.5% taken by the ten largest. J is TRBJ1-3 and V is TRBV5-1, with 8 bases lining up with TRBD1. The source of this sequence is a woman in her 70s with COVID-19, enrolled during active disease. The sample consisted of peripheral blood. The CDR3 bases are TGCGCTAGCAGCTTGGCCGGACAGGGTTGGGACACCATATATTTT. Translation: CASSLAGQGWDTIYF.